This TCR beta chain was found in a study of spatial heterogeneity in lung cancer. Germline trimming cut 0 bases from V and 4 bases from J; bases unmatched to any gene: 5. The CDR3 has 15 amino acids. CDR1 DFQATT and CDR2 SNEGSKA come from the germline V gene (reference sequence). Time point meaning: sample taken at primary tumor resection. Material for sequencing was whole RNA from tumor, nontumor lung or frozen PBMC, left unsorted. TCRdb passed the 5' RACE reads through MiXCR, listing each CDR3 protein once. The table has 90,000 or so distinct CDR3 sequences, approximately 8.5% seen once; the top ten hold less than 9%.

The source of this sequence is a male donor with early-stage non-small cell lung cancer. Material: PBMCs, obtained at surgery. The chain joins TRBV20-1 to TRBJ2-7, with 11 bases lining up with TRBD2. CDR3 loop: CSARDLRTSGYEQYF. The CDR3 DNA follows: TGCAGTGCTAGAGATCTGCGGACTAGCGGGTACGAGCAGTACTTC.